The 22 T cell receptor beta chains in this list originate from one sample, sequenced in a study of blood T cell repertoires in COVID-19. The method was immunoSEQ multiplex PCR; TCRdb's version includes in-frame clones alone and lacks a portion of them. The profile shows 85,000 to 120,000 clones, 71% of them singletons. Material for sequencing was peripheral blood. These receptors were collected from a human donor with acute or convalescent COVID-19. The donor label of this sample is uncertain.

The J gene is TRBJ2-2, the V gene TRBV3-1 (or the pseudogene TRBV3-2); 11 bases are a match to TRBD2. Germline V CDR1 and CDR2: LGHDT, YNNKEL (reference sequence). The CDR3 sequence is 15 residues long. V was pared by 4 bases and J by 7 bases, with 5 bases of the junction left unmatched. The CDR3 region has the DNA TGTGCCAGCAGCCTGTGGACTAGCGGGCACGGGGAGCTGTTTTTT. It codes for CASSLWTSGHGELFF.

Concerning this clone itself: This sample also contains other DNA sequences that code for the same CDR3. V gene TRBV3-1 (or the pseudogene TRBV3-2) combines with J gene TRBJ1-1; D is unresolved. V lost 0 bases and J lost 5, with 7 bases in between. Germline V gene lookup returns CDR1 LGHDT and CDR2 YNNKEL (reference sequence). The CDR3 length is 13 residues. This CDR3 reads CASSQDRGTEAFF. CDR3 bases: TGTGCCAGCAGCCAAGATAGAGGGACTGAAGCTTTCTTT.

DNA of the CDR3: TGTGCCAGCACCCCTCTTTTGGGAGGACGGGGTTATACTGAAGCTTTCTTT. Protein sequence: CASTPLLGGRGYTEAFF. J is TRBJ1-1 and V is TRBV9; D gene unclear. The CDR3 contains 17 residues. Germline V gene lookup returns CDR1 SGDLS and CDR2 YYNGEE. Trimming took off 6 bases at V and 5 bases at J, with 26 bases between the two ends. The variable domain in full, with the rest retrieved from reference TRBV9 and TRBJ1-1, is DSGVTQTPKHLITATGQRVTLRCSPRSGDLSVYWYQQSLDQGLQFLIQYYNGEERAKGNILERFSAQQFPDLHSELNLSSLELGDSALYFCASTPLLGGRGYTEAFFGQGTRLTVV.

The chain uses TRBV5-5 and TRBJ1-2; perhaps TRBD1 as D (6 bases). V was cut by 1 base and J by 7 bases, with 17 bases left in between. This CDR3 is 15 amino acids long. From germline, CDR1 is SGHKS and CDR2 YYEKEE (reference sequence). The CDR3 loop is CASSLSRQEIRGYTF. For the CDR3, the DNA is TGTGCCAGCAGCTTGAGCCGACAGGAAATACGTGGCTACACCTTC. Full variable domain (rest looked up from reference TRBV5-5 and TRBJ1-2): DAGVTQSPTHLIKTRGQQVTLRCSPISGHKSVSWYQQVLGQGPQFIFQYYEKEERGRGNFPDRFSARQFPNYSSELNVNALLLGDSALYLCASSLSRQEIRGYTFGSGTRLTVV.

The rearrangement links TRBV7-2 to TRBJ2-3; D is possibly TRBD2 (6 bases). V was trimmed by 3 bases and J by 2 bases, leaving 12 bases between them. Germline V CDR1 and CDR2: SGHTA, FQGNSA. The CDR3 spans 15 residues. The DNA for the CDR3 is TGTGCCAGCAGCTTTCCCGGGGGTTACACAGATACGCAGTATTTT. Protein sequence: CASSFPGGYTDTQYF.

The V call is TRBV18, the J call TRBJ2-7; 7 bases align to TRBD1. This CDR3 has 16 residues. The trim removed 5 bases at V and 1 base at J, leaving 11 bases unmatched. The germline gives CDR1 KGHSH, CDR2 LQKENI. The CDR3 DNA reads as TGTGCCAGCTCAACGAACGCCCCGGGACAGTCCTACGAGCAGTACTTC. Encoded protein: CASSTNAPGQSYEQYF.

The chain has TRBV2 and TRBJ1-5, with 9 nucleotides matching TRBD1. Germline CDR1 SNHLY, CDR2 FYNNEI. CDR3 length: 14 residues. The V and J ends lost 6 bases and 7 bases, in that order; junction bases with no gene match: 7. This CDR3 reads CASRIGTGRQPQHF. CDR3 nucleotides: TGTGCCAGCAGGATTGGGACAGGGCGCCAGCCCCAGCATTTT.

J is TRBJ1-1 and V is TRBV2, with D perhaps matching TRBD1 (6 bases). The germline gives CDR1 SNHLY, CDR2 FYNNEI. V gave up 6 bases and J gave up 1 base, with 15 bases separating them. The CDR3 loop spans 15 amino acids. Here the CDR3 DNA reads TGTGCCAGCAGACCCCCGGGGACACGGAACACTGAAGCTTTCTTT. This sequence encodes CASRPPGTRNTEAFF.

This clone was found once. The chain is built from TRBV5-5 and TRBJ1-6, with D possibly matching TRBD1 (6 bases). The CDR3 extends over 16 amino acids. Trimming took 4 bases from V and 10 from J, leaving 21 bases between them. Germline assignment: CDR1 SGHKS and CDR2 YYEKEE (reference sequence). For the CDR3, the DNA is TGTGCCAGCAGCGGGGGGGACACTCGTTTGAAGTCACCCCTCCACTTT. This sequence encodes CASSGGDTRLKSPLHF.

V usage is TRBV5-8 and J usage is TRBJ1-5, with TRBD1 matching 10 bases. The CDR3 is made up of 17 amino acids. V lost 4 bases, J lost 2 bases, and 9 bases stayed unmatched. CDR1 and CDR2 (germline): SGHTS, YDEGEE. CDR3 protein: CASSPGQGRGGNQPQHF. DNA of the CDR3: TGTGCCAGCAGCCCGGGACAGGGGCGAGGGGGCAATCAGCCCCAGCATTTT.

The chain joins TRBV9 to TRBJ1-2; D possibly corresponds to TRBD1 (5 bases). CDR1 SGDLS and CDR2 YYNGEE come from the germline V gene. V lost 0 bases and J lost 1, with 7 bases in between. This CDR3 has 14 residues. The CDR3 region has the DNA TGTGCCAGCAGCGTAGGGGGGGTTAACTATGGCTACACCTTC. Amino acid sequence: CASSVGGVNYGYTF.

The V call is TRBV5-6, the J call TRBJ1-2; D remains ambiguous. The V and J ends lost 0 bases and 4 bases respectively, with 10 bases between them. This CDR3 is 14 amino acids long. CDR1 and CDR2 from the germline V gene are SGHDT and YYEEEE. CDR3 sequence reads: CASSLGTVSYGYTF. As DNA, the CDR3 is TGTGCCAGCAGCTTGGGAACAGTCAGCTATGGCTACACCTTC.

This clone appeared a few times. The chain recombines TRBV2 with TRBJ1-6; D call uncertain. V shed 10 bases and J shed 7 bases, with 14 bases lying between them. CDR1 SNHLY and CDR2 FYNNEI come from the germline V gene. The CDR3 sequence is 13 residues long. CDR3: CAIPGRRNSPLHF. CDR3 nucleotides: TGTGCCATCCCGGGTCGGCGGAATTCACCCCTCCACTTT.

V and J are TRBV7-2 and TRBJ2-3, with 7 positions matching TRBD2. CDR1 is SGHTA, CDR2 FQGNSA, per germline. The junction had 6 bases not matched to a gene; V was cut back by 2 bases and J by 4 bases. The CDR3 is made up of 15 amino acids. For the CDR3, the DNA is TGTGCCAGCAGCTTAACTAGCGCCGTAGCAGATACGCAGTATTTT. Its protein product is CASSLTSAVADTQYF.

The V gene is TRBV19, the J gene TRBJ2-1, with TRBD2 matching over 13 bases. The germline gives CDR1 LNHDA, CDR2 SQIVND (reference sequence). The CDR3 spans 15 residues. With 8 bases clipped from V and 5 bases from J, the junction kept 6 bases outside the gene matches. In nucleotides, the CDR3 is TGTGCCAGTCACCGTGGACTAGCGGGAGACAATGAGCAGTTCTTC. Its translation: CASHRGLAGDNEQFF.

On this clone: A junction boundary mismatches the germline segment, possibly from a read error. The V gene is TRBV4-1, the J gene TRBJ1-3, with a tentative D call TRBD1 (6 bases). Germline values: CDR1 MGHRA, CDR2 YSYEKL. The CDR3 consists of 17 residues. For the CDR3, the DNA is TGCGCCAGCAGCCAGGGCAGGGGCCCGTCTGCTGGCAACACCATATATTTT. Residues: CASSQGRGPSAGNTIYF.

This rearrangement joins TRBV24-1 to TRBJ2-2, with TRBD2 as a possible D gene (5 bases). CDR1 is KGHDR and CDR2 is SFDVKD in the germline V gene. V was cut by 6 bases and J by 4 bases, with 11 bases left in between. The CDR3 contains 14 residues. CDR3 DNA: TGTGCCACCAGTCGAAGCGGCCCCACCGGGGAGCTGTTTTTT. Residues: CATSRSGPTGELFF.

The chain couples TRBV21-1 to TRBJ2-7; the table's D call, TRBD2, was not checked against the DNA. TRBV21-1 corresponds to a pseudogene. The CDR3 runs to 17 residues. The CDR3 loop reads CASSITTPGRGYYEQYF. CDR3 in DNA: TGTGCCAGCAGCATAACCACACCGGGACGGGGGTACTACGAGCAGTACTTC.

The chain carries TRBV28 and TRBJ2-1, with 8 positions matching TRBD2. J was trimmed by 0 bases and V by 2 bases; bases with no gene match: 6. Germline assignment: CDR1 MDHEN and CDR2 SYDVKM. This CDR3 spans 17 amino acids. The CDR3, as DNA: TGTGCCAGCAGTTTAGTAGCGGGGCGTAGCTCCTACAATGAGCAGTTCTTC. Residues: CASSLVAGRSSYNEQFF.

The chain combines TRBV2 with TRBJ1-5; D ambiguous. V lost 3 bases and J 4 bases, leaving 7 bases between the germline ends. Germline CDR1 and CDR2: SNHLY and FYNNEI. The CDR3 runs 13 residues. CDR3 sequence reads: CASSEDFNQPQHF. CDR3 in DNA: TGTGCCAGCAGTGAGGACTTTAATCAGCCCCAGCATTTT.

J is TRBJ2-7 and V is TRBV19; D unclear. CDR3 size: 14 residues. The V gene lost 4 bases and the J gene lost 0 bases, with 10 bases spanning the gap. Germline CDR1 and CDR2: LNHDA and SQIVND (reference sequence). DNA for the CDR3: TGTGCCAGTAGTACAGTATTAACCTCCTACGAGCAGTACTTC. This codes for CASSTVLTSYEQYF.

This clone came up once. This sequence joins TRBV14 and TRBJ1-2; a possible D gene is TRBD1 (6 bases). The CDR3 has 13 residues. In germline, CDR1 is SGHDN, CDR2 FVKESK. The V gene lost 1 base and the J gene lost 5 bases, with 8 bases spanning the gap. The CDR3 is CASSQATGYGYTF. The CDR3 nucleotides read TGTGCCAGCAGCCAAGCTACAGGGTATGGCTACACCTTC.